The 7 T cell receptor beta chains below were found in one sample sequenced in a study of blood T cells in healthy people across ages (dated by TCRdb to between 2015 and 2016). Libraries came from 5' RACE. TCRdb records Illumina HiSeq 2500 as the sequencer. A second about 7 to 12 cycle PCR used a sample-barcoded 5' primer and a J-beta primer mix. TCRdb ran its own pipeline on the public reads, namely fastp trimming at Q25 and MiXCR clone calling, and kept in-frame beta chains. Each CDR3 protein gets just one entry, which takes the most common genes and DNA from the rows behind it. The sample contains roughly 1,800,000 distinct CDR3 sequences, about 49% of them found a single time. The biggest ten clones account for less than 2.5% of the sample. Sequenced material: blood. These receptor sequences come from a woman in her thirties or forties in good health.

This clonotype was recorded a few times. The genes are TRBV5-1 and TRBJ2-7; TRBD1 matches 8 bases. CDR1 is SGHRS, CDR2 YFSETQ, per germline. Losses at the gene ends were 3 bases for V and 2 bases for J; bases not matched to a gene: 4. The length of the CDR3 is 14 residues. In nucleotides, the CDR3 is TGCGCCAGCAGCTCGTTACAGGGGGCCTACGAGCAGTACTTC. Protein sequence: CASSSLQGAYEQYF.

This clonotype was counted a few times. The V call is TRBV20-1, the J call TRBJ2-5; TRBD2 agrees at 9 bases. Germline V gene data show CDR1 as DFQATT and CDR2 as SNEGSKA (reference sequence). V gave up 1 base and J gave up 5 bases; unmatched junction bases: 8. CDR3 length: 15 residues. In DNA form, the CDR3 reads TGCAGTGCTAGAGGGTCCCTAGCGGGATATGAGACCCAGTACTTC. It encodes CSARGSLAGYETQYF.

This clonotype was recorded at least ten times. The chain combines TRBV27 with TRBJ2-6, with a weak D call TRBD2 (6 bases). CDR1 is MNHEY and CDR2 is SMNVEV in the germline V gene (reference sequence). The germline V and J ends were trimmed by 6 bases and 0 bases, with 9 bases remaining between them. The CDR3 has 15 residues. CDR3 residues: CASRLGGSGANVLTF. The DNA of the CDR3 is TGTGCCAGCAGGCTCGGGGGCTCTGGGGCCAACGTCCTGACTTTC. Full variable domain (outside the CDR3, taken from reference TRBV27 and TRBJ2-6): EAQVTQNPRYLITVTGKKLTVTCSQNMNHEYMSWYRQDPGLGLRQIYYSMNVEVTDKGDVPEGYKVSRKEKRNFPLILESPSPNQTSLYFCASRLGGSGANVLTFGAGSRLTVL.

This clonotype has ten or more counts. Mismatch with germline at one junction end may stem from a read error. The chain combines TRBV5-1 with TRBJ2-1, with a tentative D call TRBD2 (7 bases). Germline assignment: CDR1 SGHRS and CDR2 YFSETQ. This CDR3 comprises 15 residues. As DNA, the CDR3 is TGTGCCAGCAGCTCGACCGGGGGGCCGTACAATGAGCAGTTCTTC. Protein sequence: CASSSTGGPYNEQFF.

This chain connects TRBV28 to TRBJ2-1, with unresolved D. This CDR3 comprises 15 residues. Trimming stripped 7 bases from V and 5 bases from J, with 18 bases between. In germline, CDR1 is MDHEN, CDR2 SYDVKM. CDR3 nucleotides: TGTGCCAGCACCTTTCCTGGGCAGGCGCACAATGAGCAGTTCTTC. As protein: CASTFPGQAHNEQFF.

V gene TRBV20-1 combines with J gene TRBJ2-4, with D perhaps assigned TRBD1 or TRBD2 (5 bases each). V was clipped by 5 bases and J by 2 bases, with 19 bases between them. CDR3 length equals 16 residues. The V gene's germline CDR1 is DFQATT and CDR2 SNEGSKA (reference sequence). The DNA for the CDR3 is TGCAGTGCTCCAACCCGGGACGGATTAACCAAAAACATTCAGTACTTC. Protein product: CSAPTRDGLTKNIQYF.

This clonotype was observed a few times. The chain couples TRBV9 to TRBJ2-3; 9 nucleotides agree with TRBD1. V gave up 3 bases and J gave up 5 bases; unmatched junction bases: 7. The CDR3 covers 15 residues. Germline values: CDR1 SGDLS, CDR2 YYNGEE. CDR3 residues: CASSGTGVRIDTQYF. In DNA form, the CDR3 reads TGTGCCAGCAGCGGGACAGGGGTGAGGATAGATACGCAGTATTTT. The entire variable domain, with the rest obtained from reference TRBV9 and TRBJ2-3, is as follows: DSGVTQTPKHLITATGQRVTLRCSPRSGDLSVYWYQQSLDQGLQFLIQYYNGEERAKGNILERFSAQQFPDLHSELNLSSLELGDSALYFCASSGTGVRIDTQYFGPGTRLTVL.